Here is one T cell receptor (beta chain) with its context. Its specific antigen is unknown. This sequence may be a read error, since a much larger clone differs from it by one base. There are 16 amino acids in the CDR3, from cysteine to phenylalanine inclusive. Left in the record is the CDR3 DNA by itself, 48 bases read in frame from the first base. V is reduced by 5 bases and J by 3 bases, leaving a spacing of 18 bases between them. The germline V gene encodes CDR1 SGHTA and CDR2 FQGNSA. The time point label corresponds to: 45 days after influenza vaccine administration. The library was built by means of RT-PCR. These reads were obtained on an Illumina HiSeq 2500. TCRdb passed the public sequencing reads through fastp at Q25 and MiXCR, retaining productive beta sequences. Each record represents a unique CDR3 protein, reported with the most common genes and DNA among its rows. This sample gives about 480,000 distinct CDR3 sequences in total; approximately 11% of them show up just once. Together, the top ten hold less than 15% of the sample.

This sample was taken from a study of response to subunit inactivated influenza vaccine (dated by TCRdb to 2016 to 2018). Broadly, across the study: The study used deep quantitative T cell receptor repertoire profiling to track responses to a trivalent subunit inactivated influenza vaccine. Overall study results and their limits: The authors proposed that each seasonal influenza vaccination may bring in only a limited number of new T cells.

The chain is assembled from TRBV7-2 and TRBJ2-3, with the D segment possibly TRBD1 or TRBD2, each aligning over 5 bases. The source is a middle-aged man who received an inactivated influenza vaccine. Donor details come from another sample of the same person, matched by shared clones. The sample was PBMCs from blood, taken roughly 46 days after vaccination. The CDR3 corresponds to CASSPRGVGRTDTQYF. Read as DNA, the sequence is TGTGCCAGCAGCCCGCGAGGGGTTGGTAGGACAGATACGCAGTATTTT.